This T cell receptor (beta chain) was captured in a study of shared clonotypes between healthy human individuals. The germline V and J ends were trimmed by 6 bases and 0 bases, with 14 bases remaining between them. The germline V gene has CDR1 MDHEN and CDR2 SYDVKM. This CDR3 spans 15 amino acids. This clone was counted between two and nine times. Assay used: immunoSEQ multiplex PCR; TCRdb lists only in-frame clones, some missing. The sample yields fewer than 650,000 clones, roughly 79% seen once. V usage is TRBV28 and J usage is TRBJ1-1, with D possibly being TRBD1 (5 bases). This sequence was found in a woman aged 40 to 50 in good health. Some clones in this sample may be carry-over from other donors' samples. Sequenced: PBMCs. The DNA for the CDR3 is TGTGCCAGCAGGCGTTCGGGACTTTTGAACACTGAAGCTTTCTTT. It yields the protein CASRRSGLLNTEAFF.